The text below deals with one T cell receptor beta chain. The culture paired roughly 200,000 irradiated violet-dye-labeled stimulators with roughly 200,000 CFSE-labeled responders. Sorting was performed after the reaction on proliferating CFSE-low CD3+CD4+ and CD3+CD8+ responders. The record originates from a study of graft-versus-host responses after intestinal transplantation. Study at large: Transplant recipients had multivisceral, liver-intestinal, or isolated intestinal grafts. The study gave all recipients anti-thymocyte globulin induction, then tacrolimus and steroids for approximately 3 years. Study results and limitations: The authors found GvH clones in recipient marrow, some appearing first in ileum or blood.

TCRdb's table, derived via immunoSEQ multiplex PCR, lists solely in-frame clones and lacks some. This sample yields some 9,800 clones, of which about 35% are seen a single time; about 13% belongs to the top ten. This CDR3 is built from 14 residues. The V and J ends lost 0 bases and 5 bases respectively, with 10 bases between them. Looked up from germline, CDR1 is ENHRY and CDR2 is SYGVKD. The V call is TRBV10-3, the J call TRBJ2-5, with D possibly being TRBD1 (5 bases). The receptor comes from a human patient who received an intestinal transplant. Material: alloreactive CD8+ T cells from a mixed lymphocyte reaction culture, obtained before intestinal transplant. Subset defined: CFSE-low proliferating T cells sorted from approximately six-day pre-transplant mixed lymphocyte reaction (GvH or HvG direction). The CDR3 loop reads CAISESKGLETQYF. DNA for the CDR3: TGTGCCATCAGTGAGTCCAAGGGGTTGGAGACCCAGTACTTC.